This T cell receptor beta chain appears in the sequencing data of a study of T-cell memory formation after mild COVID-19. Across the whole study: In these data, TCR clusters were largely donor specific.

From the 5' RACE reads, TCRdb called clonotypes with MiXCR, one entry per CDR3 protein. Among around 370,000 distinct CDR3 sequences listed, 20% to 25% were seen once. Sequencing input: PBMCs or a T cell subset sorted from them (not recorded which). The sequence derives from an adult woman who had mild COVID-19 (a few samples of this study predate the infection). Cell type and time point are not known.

The CDR3 coding sequence is TGTGCCAGCAGTGGGGGTGTCTATTCACCCCTCCACTTT. Protein product: CASSGGVYSPLHF. This chain links TRBV6-1 with TRBJ1-6; unclear D gene. This CDR3 is 13 amino acids long. Germline V CDR1 and CDR2: MNHNS, SASEGT. Trimming pared 4 bases from V and 8 bases from J, leaving 9 bases between.